These 8 T cell receptor beta chains originate from one sample sequenced in a study of shared clonotypes between healthy human individuals. TCRdb keeps only in-frame clones here, not all; method: immunoSEQ multiplex PCR. The data contain about 600,000 clones, around three quarters of them seen just once; the ten biggest clones take up around 13%. Source material: PBMCs. These receptors all stem from a woman between 40 and 50 years old in good health. Some clones in this sample may be carry-over from other donors' samples.

The DNA for the CDR3 is TGTGCCAGCAGCGCCGTGGGCTCTGGGGCCAACGTCCTGACTTTC. This encodes CASSAVGSGANVLTF. This rearrangement joins TRBV9 to TRBJ2-6, with D unclear. Germline-derived CDR1 and CDR2 are SGDLS and YYNGEE. V was cut by 3 bases and J by 0 bases, with 7 bases left in between. CDR3 length equals 15 residues.

This clone was counted once. The V call is TRBV19, the J call TRBJ2-3; D possibly corresponds to TRBD1 (6 bases). Trimming shortened V by 5 bases and J by 1 base, and 10 bases separated the two germline ends. The CDR3 is 14 amino acids. The V gene's germline CDR1 is LNHDA and CDR2 SQIVND (reference sequence). The CDR3 sequence is CASSRGHGTDTQYF. The CDR3 DNA reads TGTGCCAGTAGTCGGGGACACGGCACAGATACGCAGTATTTT. Full variable domain (rest looked up from reference TRBV19 and TRBJ2-3): DGGITQSPKYLFRKEGQNVTLSCEQNLNHDAMYWYRQDPGQGLRLIYYSQIVNDFQKGDIAEGYSVSREKKESFPLTVTSAQKNPTAFYLCASSRGHGTDTQYFGPGTRLTVL.

This clone has more than one count but fewer than ten. J is TRBJ2-3 and V is TRBV5-8; 9 positions match TRBD2. This CDR3 has 18 amino acids. Germline lookup yields CDR1 SGHTS and CDR2 YDEGEE. Unmatched junction bases numbered 12, after V lost 4 bases and J lost 0 bases. CDR3 bases: TGTGCCAGCAGCGAAACTAGCGGGCGACTATATAGCACAGATACGCAGTATTTT. Amino acids: CASSETSGRLYSTDTQYF.

The V gene is TRBV7-9, the J gene TRBJ2-7; TRBD2 aligns across 8 bases. CDR1 and CDR2 from the germline V gene are SEHNR and FQNEAQ (reference sequence). The CDR3 spans 13 residues. Trimming took 8 bases from V and 3 from J; bases not matched to a gene: 6. The CDR3 DNA is TGTGCCAGCGGTACTAGCGGAATCTACGAGCAGTACTTC. This encodes CASGTSGIYEQYF.

The genes are TRBV28 and TRBJ1-2; the D is unclear. The CDR3 has 13 residues. The germline CDR1 and CDR2 sequences are MDHEN and SYDVKM. Deletions cut 8 bases from V and 7 bases from J, with 17 bases between. CDR3 in DNA: TGTGCCAGCCTGGAGATGTTGGGTCTTGGCTACACCTTC. It specifies CASLEMLGLGYTF.

The chain links TRBV6-1 to TRBJ2-1; 7 positions agree with TRBD2. The length of the CDR3 is 16 residues. V dropped 3 bases and J dropped 2; count of bases not matched to a gene: 7. Germline V gives CDR1 MNHNS, CDR2 SASEGT. CDR3 protein: CASSDRGGSPYNEQFF. The CDR3 coding sequence is TGTGCCAGCAGTGACCGAGGCGGGAGCCCCTACAATGAGCAGTTCTTC.

This chain uses TRBV5-4 with TRBJ2-5, with 8 bases identical to TRBD1. V lost 3 bases to trimming and J lost 5 bases; unmatched junction nucleotides: 3. The germline gives CDR1 SGHNT, CDR2 YYREEE (reference sequence). The CDR3 covers 13 residues. CDR3 in DNA: TGTGCCAGCAGCTCGGGACAGGCGGAGACCCAGTACTTC. This encodes CASSSGQAETQYF.

The chain is built from TRBV2 and TRBJ2-1; 7 positions match TRBD2. V dropped 8 bases and J dropped 0; count of bases not matched to a gene: 4. The CDR3 sequence is 14 residues long. Germline V gene data show CDR1 as SNHLY and CDR2 as FYNNEI. The CDR3 loop reads CASVGGSSYNEQFF. In nucleotides, the CDR3 is TGTGCCAGCGTTGGCGGGAGCTCCTACAATGAGCAGTTCTTC.